The 26 T cell receptor beta chains below were found in one sample sequenced in a study of pediatric ulcerative colitis. Sequencing was performed with immunoSEQ multiplex PCR; in TCRdb, only in-frame clones are kept and a portion is missing. The sample records about 4,300 clones, about 92% being singletons. Source material: blood. Receptor source: a boy younger than 18 who was a control in a study of pediatric ulcerative colitis.

V is TRBV11-2 and J is TRBJ2-5, with D unresolved. The CDR3 runs to 13 residues. V gave up 5 bases and J gave up 5 bases, with 12 bases separating them. Looked up from germline, CDR1 is SGHAT and CDR2 is FQNNGV. DNA for the CDR3: TGTGCCAGCAGCCTCTATCAATGGGAGACCCAGTACTTC. Encoded protein: CASSLYQWETQYF.

The J gene is TRBJ1-4, the V gene TRBV4-3; a weak D match, TRBD1 (5 bases). The CDR3 sequence is 14 residues long. The V gene lost 4 bases and the J gene lost 2 bases, with 8 bases spanning the gap. Germline loops: CDR1 LGHNA, CDR2 YSLEER. The chain's CDR3 is CASSRQMTNEKLFF. DNA for the CDR3: TGCGCCAGCAGCCGACAGATGACTAATGAAAAACTGTTTTTT.

This clone was detected only once. The chain recombines TRBV5-1 with TRBJ2-1, with D tentatively TRBD1 or TRBD2 (6 bases each). V gave up 0 bases and J gave up 1 base, with 14 bases separating them. CDR3 size: 17 residues. Germline V gives CDR1 SGHRS, CDR2 YFSETQ. The CDR3 loop is CASSLAAGGGSYNEQFF. The CDR3, as DNA: TGCGCCAGCAGCTTGGCCGCCGGGGGCGGATCCTACAATGAGCAGTTCTTC.

This rearrangement joins TRBV6-6 to TRBJ2-1; D is undetermined. CDR1 MNHNY and CDR2 SVGAGI come from the germline V gene (reference sequence). Trimming removed 0 bases at V and 3 bases at J, with 3 bases between. The CDR3 runs 13 residues. DNA of the CDR3: TGTGCCAGCAGTTACTCGGACTACAATGAGCAGTTCTTC. Amino acid sequence: CASSYSDYNEQFF.

The chain joins TRBV6-1 to TRBJ2-7; 11 positions agree with TRBD2. V trimming: 0 bases; J trimming: 6 bases; junction bases outside the gene matches: 1. The CDR3 totals 14 residues. Germline assignment: CDR1 MNHNS and CDR2 SASEGT. Here the CDR3 DNA reads TGTGCCAGCAGTGAAGCTAGCGGGAGGGCCGAGCAGTACGTC. This encodes CASSEASGRAEQYV.

The rearrangement links TRBV23-1 to TRBJ2-2, with 8 bases aligning to TRBD2. TRBV23-1 is known as an ORF, though its function is uncertain. The CDR3 spans 18 residues. The junction had 13 bases not matched to a gene; V was cut back by 0 bases and J by 7 bases. CDR3 in amino acids: CASSQSEWSGSGGGELFF. The DNA of the CDR3 is TGCGCCAGCAGTCAATCGGAGTGGAGCGGGAGTGGTGGCGGGGAGCTGTTTTTT.

V and J are TRBV9 and TRBJ2-3, with 7 bases lining up with TRBD2. The CDR3 length is 14 residues. The germline CDR1 and CDR2 sequences are SGDLS and YYNGEE. Unmatched junction bases numbered 3, after V lost 3 bases and J lost 2 bases. The CDR3 nucleotides read TGTGCCAGCAGCGGCCGGGACTACACAGATACGCAGTATTTT. Encoded protein: CASSGRDYTDTQYF.

The chain carries TRBV6-6 and TRBJ2-6; 7 bases line up with TRBD1. The CDR3 is 15 amino acids. The V and J ends lost 6 bases and 4 bases, in that order; junction bases with no gene match: 6. In germline, CDR1 is MNHNY, CDR2 SVGAGI (reference sequence). The CDR3 coding sequence is TGTGCCAGCAGACCCACAGGGGCCGGGGCCAACGTCCTGACTTTC. Encoded protein: CASRPTGAGANVLTF.

J is TRBJ1-1 and V is TRBV9; unclear D gene. Per germline, CDR1 SGDLS and CDR2 YYNGEE. V was pared by 0 bases and J by 2 bases, with 8 bases between. CDR3 length: 14 amino acids. Here the CDR3 reads CASSVDPTNTEAFF. The CDR3 DNA reads as TGTGCCAGCAGCGTAGACCCGACTAACACTGAAGCTTTCTTT.

The chain joins TRBV11-2 to TRBJ1-4; tentative D call: TRBD1 (6 bases). Germline V gene sequence: CDR1 SGHAT, CDR2 FQNNGV. The CDR3 spans 15 residues. The V end lost 3 bases, the J end lost 2 bases, and 10 bases lay between the germline ends. This CDR3 reads CASSLNRATNEKLFF. The CDR3 DNA reads as TGTGCCAGCAGCTTGAACAGGGCCACTAATGAAAAACTGTTTTTT.

This chain links TRBV29-1 with TRBJ2-5; D ambiguous. V was cut by 4 bases and J by 5 bases, with 8 bases left in between. From germline, CDR1 is SQVTM and CDR2 ANQGSEA. The CDR3 is 11 amino acids. CDR3 protein: CSVVGSETQYF. DNA of the CDR3: TGCAGCGTTGTGGGCTCCGAGACCCAGTACTTC. Variable domain in full (rest from reference TRBV29-1 and TRBJ2-5): SAVISQKPSRDICQRGTSLTIQCQVDSQVTMMFWYRQQPGQSLTLIATANQGSEATYESGFVIDKFPISRPNLTFSTLTVSNMSPEDSSIYLCSVVGSETQYFGPGTRLLVL.

V usage is TRBV5-8 and J usage is TRBJ2-1; D might be TRBD2 (6 bases). Trimming left V 0 bases short and J 2 bases short, with 9 bases between. This CDR3 region has 15 residues. In germline, CDR1 is SGHTS, CDR2 YDEGEE. The CDR3 here is CASSLVGGPYNEQFF. CDR3 in DNA: TGTGCCAGCAGCTTGGTGGGGGGACCCTACAATGAGCAGTTCTTC.

The chain has TRBV30 and TRBJ2-4; D might be TRBD2 (5 bases). Germline lookup yields CDR1 GTSNPN and CDR2 SVGIG (reference sequence). CDR3 length equals 13 residues. Trimming removed 3 bases from V and 8 bases from J, with 14 bases in between. In DNA, the CDR3 is TGTGCCTGGAGCGACTCGGGGATGCACATTCAGTACTTC. Translation: CAWSDSGMHIQYF.

V gene TRBV18 combines with J gene TRBJ1-4; D unresolved. Germline values: CDR1 KGHSH, CDR2 LQKENI. The CDR3 consists of 15 residues. V was trimmed by 1 base and J by 2 bases, leaving 8 bases between them. The CDR3 nucleotides are TGTGCCAGCTCACCACGAACCGGGACTAATGAAAAACTGTTTTTT. This encodes CASSPRTGTNEKLFF.

This chain joins TRBV18 and TRBJ2-1; tentative D call: TRBD1 (5 bases). Germline-derived CDR1 and CDR2 are KGHSH and LQKENI. The CDR3 covers 15 residues. V gave up 3 bases and J gave up 13 bases, with 22 bases separating them. DNA of the CDR3: TGTGCCAGCTCACCCCCTGCTCAGCAGGGAAGGGGTCAGTTCTTC. Translation: CASSPPAQQGRGQFF.

V is TRBV5-4 and J is TRBJ2-1; 8 bases are shared with TRBD2. Germline V CDR1 and CDR2: SGHNT, YYREEE (reference sequence). The CDR3 covers 16 residues. V trimming: 4 bases; J trimming: 8 bases; junction bases outside the gene matches: 14. CDR3 DNA: TGTGCCAGCAGCCGGCCCGGCGGGGGGCTGATGGATGAGCAGTTCTTC. Translation gives CASSRPGGGLMDEQFF.

The rearrangement uses TRBV7-2 and TRBJ2-3, with TRBD1 matching over 7 bases. J lost 13 bases, V lost 2 bases, and 6 bases had no gene match. The CDR3 totals 12 residues. Germline values: CDR1 SGHTA, CDR2 FQGNSA. The CDR3 protein is CASSLKGQPKYF. CDR3 DNA: TGTGCCAGCAGCTTAAAGGGACAGCCGAAGTATTTT.

V gene TRBV5-1 combines with J gene TRBJ1-4, with D possibly TRBD1 on 5 matching bases. V lost 1 base, J lost 0 bases, and 13 bases lay in between. Germline CDR1 SGHRS, CDR2 YFSETQ. This CDR3 comprises 17 residues. The DNA for the CDR3 is TGCGCCAGCAGCTTGATCGGGAGGGGAGCAACTAATGAAAAACTGTTTTTT. This codes for CASSLIGRGATNEKLFF.

The CDR3 loop is CASSLIGDQGKTEAFF. In nucleotides, the CDR3 is TGTGCCAGCAGCTTAATCGGGGACCAAGGTAAAACTGAAGCTTTCTTT. The rearrangement joins TRBV7-6 to TRBJ1-1; a weak D match, TRBD1 (5 bases). Germline assignment: CDR1 SGHVS and CDR2 FNYEAQ. This CDR3 region has 16 residues. V shed 2 bases and J shed 5 bases, with 18 bases lying between them.

This chain's CDR3 is CASSFLSGADTQYF. CDR3 sequence (DNA): TGTGCCAGCAGCTTCCTAAGCGGGGCAGATACGCAGTATTTT. This chain uses TRBV5-8 with TRBJ2-3; 7 bases match TRBD2. V was clipped by 2 bases and J by 4 bases; unmatched bases: 4. The CDR3 is made up of 14 amino acids. Germline V gene sequence: CDR1 SGHTS, CDR2 YDEGEE.

The chain employs TRBV30 and TRBJ2-5; D is undetermined. CDR1 GTSNPN and CDR2 SVGIG come from the germline V gene (reference sequence). This CDR3 is built from 18 residues. With 0 bases removed from V and 2 bases from J, the gap between germline ends came to 22 bases. The DNA for the CDR3 is TGTGCCTGGAGTGTACGTGGATCCTCCTCCGGCAGTCAAGAGACCCAGTACTTC. Translation gives CAWSVRGSSSGSQETQYF.

The chain is built from TRBV4-1 and TRBJ2-4; weak D call: TRBD2 (6 bases). The germline V and J ends were trimmed by 3 bases and 0 bases, with 9 bases remaining between them. Germline CDR1 and CDR2: MGHRA and YSYEKL. The CDR3 covers 15 residues. Here the CDR3 reads CASSHIAEAKNIQYF. The CDR3 nucleotides read TGCGCCAGCAGCCACATAGCGGAAGCCAAAAACATTCAGTACTTC.

On this clone itself: At the DNA level, this CDR3 is encoded by other sequences in the same sample as well. The chain has TRBV9 and TRBJ2-7; D call uncertain. This CDR3 has 15 residues. The germline gives CDR1 SGDLS, CDR2 YYNGEE. V was pared by 0 bases and J by 5 bases, with 15 bases between. The CDR3 loop reads CASSVDPGRRNEQYF. The CDR3 bases are TGTGCCAGCAGCGTAGATCCGGGTCGAAGGAACGAGCAGTACTTC.

About this clone: At one boundary the junction diverges from the germline segment, which might be a read error. The V and J genes are TRBV4-1 and TRBJ2-7; TRBD1 aligns across 9 bases. The CDR3 has 14 residues. Germline CDR1 MGHRA, CDR2 YSYEKL. The CDR3 loop is CASSAGTGTYKQYF. CDR3 nucleotide sequence: TGCGCCAGCAGTGCCGGGACAGGGACCTACAAGCAGTACTTC.

This clone was observed a few times. CDR3 loop: CASSPGRSNQPQHF. The CDR3 coding sequence is TGTGCCAGCAGCCCAGGACGGAGCAATCAGCCCCAGCATTTT. The V and J genes are TRBV11-2 and TRBJ1-5; D is undetermined. The V gene lost 5 bases and the J gene lost 1 base, with 9 bases spanning the gap. The germline V gene has CDR1 SGHAT and CDR2 FQNNGV. This CDR3 spans 14 amino acids.

The CDR3 DNA follows: TGTGCCAGCAGCCCCCTATGGGGCTCGAACACCGGGGAGCTGTTTTTT. Translated: CASSPLWGSNTGELFF. The rearrangement uses TRBV6-4 and TRBJ2-2, with D perhaps TRBD1 (5 bases). Germline V gene sequence: CDR1 MRHNA, CDR2 SNTAGT. There are 16 residues in the CDR3. The V end lost 6 bases, the J end lost 0 bases, and 14 bases lay between the germline ends.